This entry lists 26 T cell receptor beta chains sequenced from one sample in a study of OX40 agonist ivuxolimab in advanced cancers. The assay was immunoSEQ multiplex PCR, and TCRdb's table has in-frame clones only and misses some. The sample has about 51,000 clones; about 90% are singletons. Sequenced material: CD4+ or CD8+ T cells sorted from blood, taken in a trial of the OX40 agonist ivuxolimab. These receptors were taken from an adult with an advanced solid tumor such as melanoma, head and neck, liver or kidney cancer.

This clone was found once. The gene calls are TRBV2 and TRBJ2-2; D remains ambiguous. CDR3 length equals 15 residues. The ends were cut back, 7 bases at V and 0 bases at J, with 12 bases in the middle. Germline V CDR1 and CDR2: SNHLY, FYNNEI. The CDR3 is CASNLYTSNTGELFF. The DNA for the CDR3 is TGTGCCAGCAACCTGTACACCTCGAACACCGGGGAGCTGTTTTTT.

The chain joins TRBV4-1 to TRBJ2-7, with 11 bases aligning to TRBD2. Germline V lookup: CDR1 MGHRA, CDR2 YSYEKL. This CDR3 is 16 amino acids long. The V segment lost 1 base and the J segment 3 bases; nucleotides outside the gene matches: 5. Written as DNA, the CDR3 is TGCGCCAGCAGCCAAGCCAGACTAGCGGGAAGCTACGAGCAGTACTTC. It encodes CASSQARLAGSYEQYF.

Points on this clone: A read error may account for a junction end that differs from germline. The chain is built from TRBV5-6 and TRBJ2-2; no firm D call. The CDR3 loop spans 14 amino acids. Germline CDR1 is SGHDT and CDR2 is YYEEEE. The DNA of the CDR3 is TGTGCCAGCAGATTGGGGATGTTCACCGGGGAGCTGTTTTTT. Translated, it gives CASRLGMFTGELFF.

The chain couples TRBV30 to TRBJ2-7; possible D gene TRBD2, 5 bases. CDR1 and CDR2 from the germline V gene are GTSNPN and SVGIG (reference sequence). V shed 3 bases and J shed 4 bases, with 10 bases lying between them. The CDR3 is made up of 12 amino acids. The CDR3 spells CAWSEPGYEQYF. The CDR3 DNA reads TGTGCCTGGAGCGAACCGGGATACGAGCAGTACTTC.

V gene TRBV2 combines with J gene TRBJ2-7, with D perhaps matching TRBD2 (6 bases). CDR1 is SNHLY and CDR2 is FYNNEI in the germline V gene. The V end was cut by 7 bases, the J end by 2 bases, with 18 bases between. The CDR3 loop spans 15 amino acids. The CDR3 region is CASNRKRAITYEQYF. The CDR3 coding sequence is TGTGCCAGCAACCGCAAGCGGGCGATAACCTACGAGCAGTACTTC. Full variable domain (outside the CDR3, taken from reference TRBV2 and TRBJ2-7): EPEVTQTPSHQVTQMGQEVILRCVPISNHLYFYWYRQILGQKVEFLVSFYNNEISEKSEIFDDQFSVERPDGSNFTLKIRSTKLEDSAMYFCASNRKRAITYEQYFGPGTRLTVT.

The chain couples TRBV9 to TRBJ2-7; 9 nucleotides match TRBD1. The J segment lost 5 bases and the V segment lost 0 bases, leaving 3 bases of the junction unmatched. This CDR3 region has 14 residues. Germline values: CDR1 SGDLS, CDR2 YYNGEE. The CDR3 region is CASSVGDRDHEQYF. The CDR3, as DNA: TGTGCCAGCAGCGTAGGGGACAGGGACCACGAGCAGTACTTC.

V and J are TRBV23-1 and TRBJ2-3, with no clear D. TRBV23-1 belongs to the ORF category, with a function that is uncertain. The CDR3 covers 16 residues. V was trimmed by 4 bases and J by 2 bases, leaving 16 bases between them. CDR3 sequence (DNA): TGCGCCAGCAGTCCCCCGGCTCGGGCAGACACAGATACGCAGTATTTT. This encodes CASSPPARADTDTQYF.

The gene calls are TRBV9 and TRBJ2-7; 9 bases match TRBD1. V shed 0 bases, J shed 13 bases, and the junction held 2 bases outside the gene matches. CDR1 and CDR2 from the germline V gene are SGDLS and YYNGEE. This CDR3 region has 11 residues. The CDR3 region has the DNA TGTGCCAGCAGCGTAGGGGACAGGGTTTACTTC. It translates to CASSVGDRVYF.

The chain has TRBV19 and TRBJ1-4, with unresolved D. V lost 3 bases and J lost 4, with 9 bases in between. The length of the CDR3 is 14 residues. Germline CDR1 and CDR2: LNHDA and SQIVND (reference sequence). The CDR3 reads CASSIVGSNEKLFF. The CDR3 DNA sequence: TGTGCCAGTAGTATCGTCGGCAGTAATGAAAAACTGTTTTTT.

V is TRBV6-5 and J is TRBJ1-2, with TRBD1 matching 7 bases. The CDR3 has 15 residues. Germline V CDR1 and CDR2: MNHEY, SVGAGI. Unmatched junction bases numbered 8, after V lost 2 bases and J lost 5 bases. CDR3 DNA: TGTGCCAGCAGTTACGACGGGGCAGGGGGGTATGGCTACACCTTC. This translates into CASSYDGAGGYGYTF.

This clone appeared once. The J gene is TRBJ2-7, the V gene TRBV11-2; 8 nucleotides match TRBD2. CDR3 size: 15 residues. Germline-derived CDR1 and CDR2 are SGHAT and FQNNGV. V shed 1 base and J 6 bases; nucleotides not matched to a gene: 8. CDR3 in amino acids: CASSLVAGRASEQYF. In nucleotides, the CDR3 is TGTGCCAGCAGCTTAGTGGCCGGGAGGGCCTCCGAGCAGTACTTC.

The rearrangement uses TRBV2 and TRBJ1-2; D perhaps matches TRBD1 (5 bases). Germline CDR1 is SNHLY and CDR2 is FYNNEI. The germline V and J ends were trimmed by 4 bases and 8 bases, with 17 bases remaining between them. The CDR3 consists of 14 residues. For the CDR3, the DNA is TGTGCCAGCAGTGGGGACGGGATCGGGCAGGGCTACACCTTC. Its protein is CASSGDGIGQGYTF.

The J gene is TRBJ2-3, the V gene TRBV5-4, with a possible D match to TRBD1 (6 bases). The germline V gene has CDR1 SGHNT and CDR2 YYREEE (reference sequence). V gave up 0 bases and J gave up 4 bases, with 15 bases separating them. This CDR3 has 16 amino acids. CDR3 loop: CASSLGYWGRADTQYF. For the CDR3, the DNA is TGTGCCAGCAGCTTGGGATATTGGGGGCGCGCAGATACGCAGTATTTT.

Here the CDR3 DNA reads TGTGCCAGCAGCTTAGATTACACAGGGGAGTATGGCTACACCTTC. As protein: CASSLDYTGEYGYTF. V usage is TRBV11-2 and J usage is TRBJ1-2; TRBD1 aligns across 7 bases. V gave up 0 bases and J gave up 5 bases; unmatched junction bases: 6. Germline assignment: CDR1 SGHAT and CDR2 FQNNGV. This CDR3 comprises 15 residues.

The genes are TRBV5-5 and TRBJ1-5, with D unclear. Germline CDR1 and CDR2: SGHKS and YYEKEE (reference sequence). The length of the CDR3 is 14 residues. V lost 8 bases and J lost 0, with 12 bases in between. The CDR3: CASPRGDSNQPQHF. The CDR3 nucleotides are TGTGCCAGTCCGCGGGGTGATAGCAATCAGCCCCAGCATTTT.

This rearrangement joins TRBV19 to TRBJ1-3; D possibly corresponds to TRBD1 (6 bases). Trimming shortened V by 10 bases and J by 5 bases, and 15 bases separated the two germline ends. The CDR3 is 13 residues long. Germline V CDR1 and CDR2: LNHDA, SQIVND (reference sequence). The CDR3 loop reads CATETGLRNTIYF. The CDR3 DNA sequence: TGTGCCACTGAGACAGGATTACGAAACACCATATATTTT.

The genes are TRBV29-1 and TRBJ1-1, with TRBD1 matching over 8 bases. V was clipped by 4 bases and J by 2 bases; unmatched bases: 3. Germline-derived CDR1 and CDR2 are SQVTM and ANQGSEA. The CDR3 covers 13 residues. As DNA, the CDR3 is TGCAGCGTTGTACAGGGGGGAAACACTGAAGCTTTCTTT. This codes for CSVVQGGNTEAFF.

This clone is a singleton in its sample. The chain combines TRBV21-1 with TRBJ1-5. TRBV21-1 is a pseudogene locus. The CDR3 consists of 16 residues. CDR3 sequence reads: CASSCEVEGSNQPQHF. The CDR3 DNA is TGTGCCAGCAGCTGTGAAGTGGAGGGCAGCAATCAGCCCCAGCATTTT.

The chain couples TRBV7-6 to TRBJ1-1, with D tentatively TRBD1 (6 bases). CDR3 length: 14 amino acids. Germline loops: CDR1 SGHVS, CDR2 FNYEAQ. V was cut by 2 bases and J by 5 bases, with 12 bases left in between. CDR3 loop: CASSLKQGMTEAFF. In DNA, the CDR3 is TGTGCCAGCAGCTTAAAACAGGGTATGACTGAAGCTTTCTTT.

The chain joins TRBV7-9 to TRBJ1-1; D is possibly TRBD1 (5 bases). V was trimmed by 0 bases and J by 3 bases, leaving 5 bases between them. The length of the CDR3 is 13 residues. Germline V CDR1 and CDR2: SEHNR, FQNEAQ (reference sequence). In nucleotides, the CDR3 is TGTGCCAGCAGCTTAGCGGGGGACACTGAAGCTTTCTTT. Residues: CASSLAGDTEAFF.

The sample holds one count of this clone. The gene calls are TRBV18 and TRBJ2-3; D is tentatively TRBD1 or TRBD2 (5 bases each). This CDR3 has 16 residues. V lost 3 bases and J lost 0, with 13 bases in between. Germline V gives CDR1 KGHSH, CDR2 LQKENI. The DNA for the CDR3 is TGTGCCAGCTCACCCCCCCCGGGACGCAGCACAGATACGCAGTATTTT. Protein: CASSPPPGRSTDTQYF.

The V call is TRBV10-3, the J call TRBJ2-7, with TRBD2 matching 11 bases. J lost 7 bases, V lost 5 bases, and 7 bases had no gene match. The CDR3 sequence is 14 residues long. CDR1 is ENHRY and CDR2 is SYGVKD in the germline V gene. Written as DNA, the CDR3 is TGTGCCATCAGTTTAGCGGGGGGGTCTCGGGAGCAGTACTTC. Protein product: CAISLAGGSREQYF.

This clone has just one count. This rearrangement joins TRBV5-5 to TRBJ2-3; 9 bases map to TRBD1. Trimming at V came to 4 bases and at J to 3 bases, leaving 9 bases not matched to a gene. The CDR3 extends over 16 amino acids. CDR1 SGHKS and CDR2 YYEKEE come from the germline V gene (reference sequence). The CDR3 loop is CASSTFPGQGTDTQYF. The CDR3 DNA sequence: TGTGCCAGCAGCACCTTTCCGGGACAGGGAACAGATACGCAGTATTTT.

This chain connects TRBV7-6 to TRBJ2-2; 9 bases map to TRBD1. Germline V lookup: CDR1 SGHVS, CDR2 FNYEAQ. V lost 2 bases, J lost 5 bases, and 3 bases stayed unmatched. This CDR3 contains 15 residues. This CDR3 reads CASSLTGGGTGELFF. The CDR3 DNA is TGTGCCAGCAGCTTAACAGGGGGCGGGACCGGGGAGCTGTTTTTT. Full variable domain (missing parts from reference TRBV7-6 and TRBJ2-2): GAGVSQSPRYKVTKRGQDVALRCDPISGHVSLYWYRQALGQGPEFLTYFNYEAQQDKSGLPNDRFSAERPEGSISTLTIQRTEQRDSAMYRCASSLTGGGTGELFFGEGSRLTVL.

The chain couples TRBV5-6 to TRBJ1-6; D ambiguous. The CDR3 consists of 13 residues. Germline V gene data show CDR1 as SGHDT and CDR2 as YYEEEE. The V and J ends lost 0 bases and 6 bases respectively, with 4 bases between them. The CDR3 nucleotides are TGTGCCAGCAGCTTGGGCAGTAATTCACCCCTCCACTTT. The encoded protein is CASSLGSNSPLHF.

This clone has just one count. This chain connects TRBV5-3 to TRBJ2-7, with D perhaps TRBD1 (5 bases). TRBV5-3 is an ORF for which the function is uncertain. Trimming took off 0 bases at V and 2 bases at J, with 9 bases between the two ends. The CDR3 runs to 14 residues. Written as DNA, the CDR3 is TGTGCCAGAAGCTTGGTCAGGGCCCCCTACGAGCAGTACTTC. This translates into CARSLVRAPYEQYF.